Listed below are T cell receptor beta chains from one sample, sequenced in a study of human CD8 memory T cell subsets. TCRdb reanalyzed the 5' RACE reads and collapses them to one entry per CDR3 protein, without DNA. The sample is made up of about 17,000 distinct CDR3 sequences, and the top ten hold around 5.4% of it. The sequenced material came from CD8+ stem-like memory T cells (TSCM and TCM) sorted from PBMCs. The receptors derive from a human donor in good health. The CDR3 runs from the conserved cysteine through the conserved F or W. Size is omitted from some rows. Given values are once, few, many or a class for expanded clones.

J gene,CDR3 length,V gene,clone size,CDR3 protein
TRBJ2-1,15,TRBV10-3,-,CAIRAGTGAYNEQFF
TRBJ1-5,16,TRBV27,medium-sized,CASSATGGGSNQPQHF
TRBJ1-1,15,TRBV7-9,-,CASTNVEEGDTEAFF
TRBJ2-5,13,TRBV12-3/TRBV12-4,-,CASRSGLQETQYF
TRBJ1-6,17,TRBV5-6,-,CASSPARARRINSPLHF
TRBJ2-2,14,TRBV6-1,-,CASSVQGPTGELFF
TRBJ2-7,14,TRBV9,-,CASSVGDRGNEQYF
TRBJ2-2,15,TRBV4-3,-,CASSQGELNTGELFF
TRBJ2-2,15,TRBV19,-,CASSIGTDNTGELFF
TRBJ2-3,17,TRBV6-2/TRBV6-3,medium-sized,CASSQDPGGTSSDTQYF
TRBJ2-2,18,TRBV7-9,-,CASTEGASGVIHTGELFF
TRBJ2-7,14,TRBV9,-,CASSVEAVSYEQYF
TRBJ2-3,15,TRBV20-1,-,CSAGETSGSTDTQYF
TRBJ1-1,16,TRBV18,-,CASSPLDAGMNTEAFF
TRBJ2-7,18,TRBV6-6,-,CASSYSPPAGEIAHEQYF